These 8 T cell receptor beta chains share one sample of origin, sequenced in a study of blood T cells in healthy people across ages. It was with a sample-barcoded 5' primer and a J-beta primer mix that a second PCR of about 6 to 11 cycles was run. In TCRdb, the 5' RACE reads were re-called with MiXCR into one record per CDR3 protein. The sample consists of about 650,000 distinct CDR3 sequences, more than 45% of them appearing once. Material for sequencing was blood. The source of these receptors is a woman aged 80 or older in good health.

The chain combines TRBV20-1 with TRBJ1-2; tentative D call: TRBD1 (5 bases). V shed 0 bases and J shed 0 bases, with 11 bases lying between them. Germline V gene sequence: CDR1 DFQATT, CDR2 SNEGSKA (reference sequence). This CDR3 spans 15 amino acids. CDR3 DNA: TGCAGTGCTAGAGAAACCGGGACCGCTAACTATGGCTACACCTTC. Its protein product is CSARETGTANYGYTF.

In this sample, this clonotype turned up many times. Here the CDR3 reads CASSLAISNTGELFF. Written as DNA, the CDR3 is TGCGCCAGCAGCTTAGCGATTTCGAACACCGGGGAGCTGTTTTTT. The chain recombines TRBV5-1 with TRBJ2-2; D not certain. Trimming removed 2 bases at V and 0 bases at J, with 8 bases between. The CDR3 is 15 amino acids. Germline lookup yields CDR1 SGHRS and CDR2 YFSETQ.

This sequence joins TRBV5-1 and TRBJ2-5; TRBD2 aligns across 7 bases. Germline CDR1 reads SGHRS; CDR2 reads YFSETQ. The CDR3 consists of 16 residues. V trimming: 0 bases; J trimming: 1 base; junction bases outside the gene matches: 6. The CDR3 region has the DNA TGCGCCAGCAGCTTGGAACCTAGACTAGCCCAAGAGACCCAGTACTTC. Translation: CASSLEPRLAQETQYF.

J is TRBJ2-5 and V is TRBV19; a possible D gene is TRBD1 (6 bases). The CDR3 contains 13 residues. Trimming took off 5 bases at V and 4 bases at J, with 11 bases between the two ends. Per the germline V gene, CDR1 is LNHDA and CDR2 is SQIVND (reference sequence). The CDR3 nucleotides are TGTGCCAGTAGTGTAACAGGGACAGAGACCCAGTACTTC. It encodes CASSVTGTETQYF.

This clonotype was found many times. This sequence joins TRBV6-1 and TRBJ2-4; D unclear. The germline gives CDR1 MNHNS, CDR2 SASEGT. Between the trimmed V and J ends, which lost 4 bases and 4 bases, there was a span of 5 bases. The CDR3 contains 12 residues. The CDR3 DNA reads as TGTGCCAGCAGTGCCCTGAAAAACATTCAGTACTTC. The encoded protein is CASSALKNIQYF.

This clonotype was counted between two and nine times. The chain carries TRBV20-1 and TRBJ2-2, with TRBD2 matching over 15 bases. The germline gives CDR1 DFQATT, CDR2 SNEGSKA (reference sequence). The CDR3 loop spans 17 amino acids. V was pared by 2 bases and J by 4 bases, with 5 bases of the junction left unmatched. The CDR3 DNA follows: TGCAGTGCTAGATCCTGGACTAGCGGGGGGGTCACCGGGGAGCTGTTTTTT. It specifies CSARSWTSGGVTGELFF.

The chain recombines TRBV18 with TRBJ1-2; 9 nucleotides align to TRBD1. The CDR3 extends over 15 amino acids. CDR1 and CDR2 (germline): KGHSH, LQKENI. The ends lost 3 bases at V and 6 bases at J; junction bases unmatched: 8. CDR3: CASSPMAGTGNGYTF. The CDR3 nucleotides are TGTGCCAGCTCACCCATGGCCGGGACAGGGAATGGCTACACCTTC.

This clonotype has a count of ten or more. This rearrangement joins TRBV20-1 to TRBJ2-3; tentatively, D is TRBD1 (6 bases). The V end lost 6 bases, the J end lost 4 bases, and 20 bases lay between the germline ends. CDR1 is DFQATT, CDR2 SNEGSKA, per germline (reference sequence). The CDR3 has 15 amino acids. The CDR3 DNA follows: TGCAGTGCCGCCACTCTGTGGGGGCTGGCAGATACGCAGTATTTT. As protein: CSAATLWGLADTQYF.